These T cell receptor beta chains were read from a single sample in a study of T cell responses to AZD1222 COVID-19 vaccine. The assay was immunoSEQ multiplex PCR, and TCRdb's table has in-frame clones only and misses some. The sample gives 100,000 or so clones, around 84% of which show up once; about 6% is in the top ten. Source: peripheral blood, taken 28 days after the second AZD1222 dose. These receptors all come from an adult who received the AZD1222 COVID-19 vaccine. CDR3s include the opening cysteine and the closing phenylalanine or tryptophan. Each record gives: CDR3 length, J gene, D gene, V gene, clone size, CDR3 protein, CDR3 DNA. The D gene is left open where the match is weak. The size entry is marked missing in some rows and otherwise reads once, few, many or a size class.

13,TRBJ2-1,TRBD1,TRBV29-1,.,CSVRTGGNNEQFF,TGCAGCGTTAGAACAGGGGGGAACAATGAGCAGTTCTTC
15,TRBJ2-7,TRBD1,TRBV5-1,.,CASSLVPRDRGEQYF,TGCGCCAGCAGCTTGGTTCCGCGGGACAGGGGGGAGCAGTACTTC
12,TRBJ1-1,.,TRBV5-5,.,CASSTDSTQAFF,TGTGCCAGCAGCACGGACAGCACTCAAGCTTTCTTT
13,TRBJ1-2,.,TRBV9,.,CASSVADRIRYTF,TGTGCCAGCAGCGTAGCGGACAGAATCCGCTACACCTTC
20,TRBJ2-6,TRBD1,TRBV9,.,CASSVPGRRQGFPGANVLTF,TGTGCCAGCAGCGTCCCTGGAAGGAGACAGGGGTTTCCTGGGGCCAACGTCCTGACTTTC
15,TRBJ2-7,TRBD2,TRBV28,.,CASSSGLAGSYEQYF,TGTGCCAGCAGTTCAGGACTAGCGGGAAGCTACGAGCAGTACTTC
18,TRBJ2-5,.,TRBV19,.,CASSLSPPGVNIQETQYF,TGTGCCAGTAGCCTCTCCCCGCCGGGCGTAAATATCCAAGAGACCCAGTACTTC
12,TRBJ1-2,.,TRBV7-9,.,CASSLGDYGYTF,TGTGCCAGCAGCTTAGGGGATTATGGCTACACCTTC
15,TRBJ1-5,TRBD1,TRBV28,few,CASSLRDSFGQPQHF,TGTGCCAGCAGTTTACGGGACAGTTTTGGTCAGCCCCAGCATTTT
14,TRBJ1-1,TRBD1,TRBV27,.,CASSSYRGRTEAFF,TGTGCCAGCAGTTCCTACAGGGGACGCACTGAAGCTTTCTTT
17,TRBJ1-1,.,TRBV28,.,CASSFIFSGQGSAEAFF,TGTGCCAGCAGTTTTATCTTTTCTGGGCAGGGGAGCGCTGAAGCTTTCTTT
15,TRBJ2-2,.,TRBV5-6,.,CASSLYQGGTGELFF,TGTGCCAGCAGCTTATACCAGGGAGGAACCGGGGAGCTGTTTTTT
13,TRBJ1-6,.,TRBV7-8,.,CASKVVTNSPLHF,TGTGCCAGCAAGGTGGTAACTAATTCACCCCTCCACTTT
17,TRBJ1-5,TRBD1,TRBV4-1,.,CASSQRGDSYSNQPQHF,TGCGCCAGCAGCCAAAGGGGGGACAGCTATAGCAATCAGCCCCAGCATTTT
18,TRBJ2-1,TRBD2,TRBV11-2,.,CASSLGRTSGVRYNEQFF,TGTGCCAGCAGCTTAGGGCGGACTAGCGGGGTGCGGTACAATGAGCAGTTCTTC
14,TRBJ2-3,TRBD1,TRBV6-5,.,CASSPTGYTDTQYF,TGTGCCAGCAGCCCGACAGGGTACACAGATACGCAGTATTTT